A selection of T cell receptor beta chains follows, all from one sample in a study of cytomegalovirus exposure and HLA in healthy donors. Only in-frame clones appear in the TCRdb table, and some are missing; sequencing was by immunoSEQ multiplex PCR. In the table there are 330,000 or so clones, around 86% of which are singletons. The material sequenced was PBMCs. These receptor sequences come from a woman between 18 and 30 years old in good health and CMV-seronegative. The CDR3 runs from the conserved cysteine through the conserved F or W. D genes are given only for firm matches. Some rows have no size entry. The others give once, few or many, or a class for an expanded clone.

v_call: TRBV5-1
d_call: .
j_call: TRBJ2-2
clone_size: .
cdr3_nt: TGCGCCAGCAGCTTGTTAACGGGAGTGCCCGGGGAGCTGTTTTTT
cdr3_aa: CASSLLTGVPGELFF

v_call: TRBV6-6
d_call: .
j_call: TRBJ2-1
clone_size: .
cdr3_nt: TGTGCCAGTGGGGTAGCGGAGAGGTCAGGTGAGCAGTTCTTC
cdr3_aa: CASGVAERSGEQFF

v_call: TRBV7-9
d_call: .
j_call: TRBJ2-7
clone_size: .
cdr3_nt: TGTGCCAGCAGCCTCGGCGCAGGGTGGGAGCAGTACTTC
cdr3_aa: CASSLGAGWEQYF

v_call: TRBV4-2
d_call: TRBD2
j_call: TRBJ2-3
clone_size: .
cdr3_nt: TGTGCCAGCAGCCTAGGAGGGGCGGGGAGCGGGAGACGGCCAGATACGCAGTATTTT
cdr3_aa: CASSLGGAGSGRRPDTQYF

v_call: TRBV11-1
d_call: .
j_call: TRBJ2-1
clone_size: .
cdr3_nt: TGTGCCAGCAGCTTAGTGAAGACGGGAGTTTACAATGAGCAGTTCTTC
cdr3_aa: CASSLVKTGVYNEQFF

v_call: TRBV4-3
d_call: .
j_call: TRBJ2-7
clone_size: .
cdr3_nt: TGCGCCAGCAGCCAAGATGGGTGGGACTCAACAAACTACGAGCAGTACTTC
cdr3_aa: CASSQDGWDSTNYEQYF

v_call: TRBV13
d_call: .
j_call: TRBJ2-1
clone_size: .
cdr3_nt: TGTGCCAGCAGCCTGGGGGGACTGTTTAACAATGAGCAGTTCTTC
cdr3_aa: CASSLGGLFNNEQFF

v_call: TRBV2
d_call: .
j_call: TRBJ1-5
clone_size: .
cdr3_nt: TGTGCCAGCAGTGAAATGGGGCATAGCAATCAGCCCCAGCATTTT
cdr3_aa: CASSEMGHSNQPQHF

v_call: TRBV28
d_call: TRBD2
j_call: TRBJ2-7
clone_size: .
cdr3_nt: TGTGCCAGCAGCCCGGGACTACCCTACGAGCAGTACTTC
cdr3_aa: CASSPGLPYEQYF

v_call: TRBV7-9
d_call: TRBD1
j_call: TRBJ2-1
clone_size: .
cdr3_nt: TGTGCCAGCAGGTCATCGGGCCCGGGACAGGGATCGGGGTTCTTC
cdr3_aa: CASRSSGPGQGSGFF

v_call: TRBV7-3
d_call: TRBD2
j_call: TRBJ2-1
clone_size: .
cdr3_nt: TGTGCCAGCAGCTTAGCGGCTAGCGGGGGTGAGCAGTTCTTC
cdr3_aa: CASSLAASGGEQFF

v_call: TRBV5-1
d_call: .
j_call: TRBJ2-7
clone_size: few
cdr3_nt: TGCGCCAGCAGCTTGAGAGGAGTCGTTCCCGAGCAGTACTTC
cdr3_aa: CASSLRGVVPEQYF

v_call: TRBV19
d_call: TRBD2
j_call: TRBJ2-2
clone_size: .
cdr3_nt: TGTGCAATTTCCCGGACAAGGGCGGGAGACCCTCACACCGGGGAGCTGTTTTTT
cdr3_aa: CAISRTRAGDPHTGELFF

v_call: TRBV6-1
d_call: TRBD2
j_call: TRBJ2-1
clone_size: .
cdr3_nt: TGTGCCAGCAGTGATCTCGGTACGGGGGGTTACAATGAGCAGTTCTTC
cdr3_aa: CASSDLGTGGYNEQFF

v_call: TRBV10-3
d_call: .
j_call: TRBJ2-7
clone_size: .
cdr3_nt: TGTGCCATCAGTGAGGCCGCCAGGGAGCAGTACTTC
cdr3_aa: CAISEAAREQYF

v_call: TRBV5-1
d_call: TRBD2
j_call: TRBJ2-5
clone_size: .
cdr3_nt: TGCGCCAGCACTCAAAGCGGGGGCTGGGAGACCCAGTACTTC
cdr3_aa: CASTQSGGWETQYF

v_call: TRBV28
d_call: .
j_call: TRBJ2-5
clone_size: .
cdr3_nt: TGTGCCACCTACTACCGATACGGGGGGCGCAGGGAGACCCAGTACTTC
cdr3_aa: CATYYRYGGRRETQYF

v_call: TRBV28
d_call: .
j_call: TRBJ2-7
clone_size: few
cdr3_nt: TGTGCCAGCAGATTACAGGCGGGTGGTGGCGAGCAGTACTTC
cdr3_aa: CASRLQAGGGEQYF

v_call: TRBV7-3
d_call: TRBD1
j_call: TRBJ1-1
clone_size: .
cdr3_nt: TGTGCCAGCAGTGCCCAGGGGGACACTGAAGCTTTCTTT
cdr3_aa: CASSAQGDTEAFF

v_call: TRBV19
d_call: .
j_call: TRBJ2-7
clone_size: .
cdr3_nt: TGTGCCAGTAGCATTCGGGACTTTTACTACGAGCAGTACTTC
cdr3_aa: CASSIRDFYYEQYF

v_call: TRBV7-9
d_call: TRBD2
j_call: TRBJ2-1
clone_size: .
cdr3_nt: TGTGCCAGCAGCCCAACGGGACTAGCGGGAGTCGGTGAGCAGTTCTTC
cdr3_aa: CASSPTGLAGVGEQFF

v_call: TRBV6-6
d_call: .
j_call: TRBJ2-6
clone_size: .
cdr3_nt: TGTGCCAGCAGTTACTTCCGGGAGACTGGGGCCAACGTCCTGACTTTC
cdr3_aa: CASSYFRETGANVLTF

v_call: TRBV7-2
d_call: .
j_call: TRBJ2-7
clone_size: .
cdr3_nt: TGTGCCAGCAGCTTACCACTTAGCCCCCGCGAGCAGTACTTC
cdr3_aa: CASSLPLSPREQYF